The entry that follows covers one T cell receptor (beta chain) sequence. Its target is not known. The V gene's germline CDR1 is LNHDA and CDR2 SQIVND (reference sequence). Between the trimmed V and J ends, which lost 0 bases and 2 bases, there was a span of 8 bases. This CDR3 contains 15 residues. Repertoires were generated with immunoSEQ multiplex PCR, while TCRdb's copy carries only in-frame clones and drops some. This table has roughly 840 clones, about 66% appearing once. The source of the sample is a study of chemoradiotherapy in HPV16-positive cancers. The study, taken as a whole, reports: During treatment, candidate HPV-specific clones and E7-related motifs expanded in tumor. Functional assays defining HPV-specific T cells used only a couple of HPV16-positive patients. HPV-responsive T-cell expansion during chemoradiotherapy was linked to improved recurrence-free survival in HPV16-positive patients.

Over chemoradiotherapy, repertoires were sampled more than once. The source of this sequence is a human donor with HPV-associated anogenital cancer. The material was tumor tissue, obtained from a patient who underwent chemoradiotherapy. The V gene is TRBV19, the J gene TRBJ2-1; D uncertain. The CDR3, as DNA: TGTGCCAGTAGTATAGACGCTCAGACCTACAATGAGCAGTTCTTC. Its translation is CASSIDAQTYNEQFF.